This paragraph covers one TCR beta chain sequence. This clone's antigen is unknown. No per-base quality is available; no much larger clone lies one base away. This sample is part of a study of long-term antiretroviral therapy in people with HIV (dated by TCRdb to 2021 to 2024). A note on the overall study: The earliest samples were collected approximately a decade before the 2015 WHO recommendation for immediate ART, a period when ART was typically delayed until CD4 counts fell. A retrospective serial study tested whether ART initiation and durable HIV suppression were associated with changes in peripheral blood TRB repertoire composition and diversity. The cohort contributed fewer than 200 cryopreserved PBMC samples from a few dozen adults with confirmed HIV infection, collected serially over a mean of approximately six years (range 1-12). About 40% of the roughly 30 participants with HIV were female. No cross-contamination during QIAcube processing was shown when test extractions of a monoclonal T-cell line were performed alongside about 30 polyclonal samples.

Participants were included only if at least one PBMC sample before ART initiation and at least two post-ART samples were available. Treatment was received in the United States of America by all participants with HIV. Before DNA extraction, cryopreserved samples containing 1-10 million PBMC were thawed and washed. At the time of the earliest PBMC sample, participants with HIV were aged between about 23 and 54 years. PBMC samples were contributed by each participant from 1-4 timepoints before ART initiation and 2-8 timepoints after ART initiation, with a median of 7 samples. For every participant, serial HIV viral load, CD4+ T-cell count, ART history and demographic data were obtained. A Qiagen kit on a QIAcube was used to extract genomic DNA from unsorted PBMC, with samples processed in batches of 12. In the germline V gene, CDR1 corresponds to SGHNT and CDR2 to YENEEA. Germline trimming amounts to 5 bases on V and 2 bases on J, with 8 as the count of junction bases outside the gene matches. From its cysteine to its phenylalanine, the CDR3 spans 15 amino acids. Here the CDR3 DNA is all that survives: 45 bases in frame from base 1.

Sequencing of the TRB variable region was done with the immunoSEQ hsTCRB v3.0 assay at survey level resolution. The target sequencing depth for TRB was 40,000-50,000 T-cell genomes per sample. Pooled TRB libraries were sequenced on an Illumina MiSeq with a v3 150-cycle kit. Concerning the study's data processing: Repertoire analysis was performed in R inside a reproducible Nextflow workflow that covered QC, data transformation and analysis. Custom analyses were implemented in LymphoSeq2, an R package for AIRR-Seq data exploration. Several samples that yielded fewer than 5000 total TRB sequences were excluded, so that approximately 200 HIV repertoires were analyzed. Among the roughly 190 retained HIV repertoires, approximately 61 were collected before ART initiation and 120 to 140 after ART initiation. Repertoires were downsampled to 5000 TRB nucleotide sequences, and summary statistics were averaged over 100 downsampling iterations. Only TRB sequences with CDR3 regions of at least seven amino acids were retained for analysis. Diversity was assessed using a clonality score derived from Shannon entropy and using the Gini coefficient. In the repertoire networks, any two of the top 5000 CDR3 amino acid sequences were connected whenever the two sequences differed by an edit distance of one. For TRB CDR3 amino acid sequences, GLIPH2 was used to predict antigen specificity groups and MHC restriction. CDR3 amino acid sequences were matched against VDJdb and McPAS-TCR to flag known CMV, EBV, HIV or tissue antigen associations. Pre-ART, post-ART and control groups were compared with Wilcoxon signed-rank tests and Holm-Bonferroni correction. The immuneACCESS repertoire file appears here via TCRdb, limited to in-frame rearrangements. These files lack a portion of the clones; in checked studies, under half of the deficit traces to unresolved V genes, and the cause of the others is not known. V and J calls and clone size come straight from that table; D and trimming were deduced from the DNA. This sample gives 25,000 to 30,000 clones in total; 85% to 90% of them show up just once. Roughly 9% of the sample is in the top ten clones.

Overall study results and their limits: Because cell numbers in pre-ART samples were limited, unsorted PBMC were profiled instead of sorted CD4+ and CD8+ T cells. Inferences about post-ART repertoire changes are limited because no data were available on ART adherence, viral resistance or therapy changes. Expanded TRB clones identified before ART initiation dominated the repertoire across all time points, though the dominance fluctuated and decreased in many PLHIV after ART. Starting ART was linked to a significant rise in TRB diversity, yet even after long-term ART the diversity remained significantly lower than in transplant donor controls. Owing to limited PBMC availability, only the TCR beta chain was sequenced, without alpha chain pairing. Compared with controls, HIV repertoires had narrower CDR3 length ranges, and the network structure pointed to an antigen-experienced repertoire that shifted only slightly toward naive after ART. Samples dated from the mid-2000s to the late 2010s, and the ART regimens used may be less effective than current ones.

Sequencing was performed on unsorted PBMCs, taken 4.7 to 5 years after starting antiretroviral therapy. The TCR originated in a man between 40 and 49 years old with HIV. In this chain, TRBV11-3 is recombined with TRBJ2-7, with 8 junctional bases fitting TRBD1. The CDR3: CASSKGTGGAYEQYF. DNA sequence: TGTGCCAGCAGCAAGGGGACAGGAGGCGCCTACGAGCAGTACTTC. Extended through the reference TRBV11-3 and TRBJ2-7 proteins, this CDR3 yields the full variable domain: EAGVVQSPRYKIIEKKQPVAFWCNPISGHNTLYWYLQNLGQGPELLIRYENEEAVDDSQLPKDRFSAERLKGVDSTLKIQPAELGDSAVYLCASSKGTGGAYEQYFGPGTRLTVT.